Presented here are 2 T cell receptor beta chains from one specimen sequenced in a study of shared clonotypes between healthy human individuals. Clones were read by immunoSEQ multiplex PCR, and TCRdb kept only the in-frame ones, dropping some. Seen here are about 1.5 million clones, more than 95% observed once, and the top ten hold approximately 1%. Sequenced input: naive CD4+ T cells sorted from blood. Subset: CD45RA+ positively selected. These receptors were obtained from a man aged 30-40 years in good health.

The V call is TRBV7-2, the J call TRBJ2-7; TRBD2 agrees at 7 bases. V lost 2 bases and J lost 2; bases outside the gene matches: 6. The CDR3 has 15 amino acids. CDR1 SGHTA and CDR2 FQGNSA come from the germline V gene. CDR3 nucleotide sequence: TGTGCCAGCAGCTTATCGCTAGCGGCGACCTACGAGCAGTACTTC. Protein product: CASSLSLAATYEQYF.

This chain joins TRBV29-1 and TRBJ2-2; TRBD1 aligns across 11 bases. With V trimmed by 7 bases and J by 7 bases, 5 bases remained unmatched. The CDR3 extends over 13 amino acids. The germline V gene encodes CDR1 SQVTM and CDR2 ANQGSEA. In DNA, the CDR3 is TGCAGCGCCGGGGACAGGGGGGACGGGGAGCTGTTTTTT. Residues: CSAGDRGDGELFF.